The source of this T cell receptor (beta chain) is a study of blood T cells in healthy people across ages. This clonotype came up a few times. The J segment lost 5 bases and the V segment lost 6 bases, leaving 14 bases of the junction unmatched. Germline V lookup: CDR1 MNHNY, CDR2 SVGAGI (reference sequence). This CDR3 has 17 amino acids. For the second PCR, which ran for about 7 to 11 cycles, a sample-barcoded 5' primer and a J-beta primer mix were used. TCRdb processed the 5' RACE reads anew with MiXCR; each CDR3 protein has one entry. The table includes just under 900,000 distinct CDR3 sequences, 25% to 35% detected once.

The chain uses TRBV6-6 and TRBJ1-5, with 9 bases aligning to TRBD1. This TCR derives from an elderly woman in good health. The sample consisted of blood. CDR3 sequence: CASSNPQGATLYQPQHF. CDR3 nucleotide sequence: TGTGCCAGCAGCAACCCACAGGGGGCCACCCTTTATCAGCCCCAGCATTTT.